This T cell receptor (beta chain) emerged from a study of T cell responses to AZD1222 COVID-19 vaccine. Overall study findings and caveats: There were repertoire samples only from the period after the peak T cell response. After two AZD1222 doses, spike-specific TCR breadth and depth rose versus day 0. Clonal diversity may have been underestimated, and the donors were mostly white British, with more females than males. The reported proportion of spike-specific TCRs targeting unmutated variant regions was nearly half.

With regard to this clone: No antigen is known for it.

The table came from immunoSEQ multiplex PCR; TCRdb's copy has only in-frame clones and leaves some out. The table records 150,000 to 200,000 clones, roughly 87% of them present only once. The CDR3 has 15 amino acids. V lost 5 bases and J lost 4; bases outside the gene matches: 8. Germline CDR1 and CDR2: MGHRA and YSYEKL. This TCR came from an adult who received the AZD1222 COVID-19 vaccine. This chain joins TRBV4-1 and TRBJ1-2; 9 bases line up with TRBD1. Here the sequenced sample was peripheral blood, taken 28 days after the second AZD1222 dose. CDR3 loop: CASSYQGQGGYGYTF. CDR3 nucleotide sequence: TGCGCCAGCAGCTACCAGGGACAGGGTGGCTATGGCTACACCTTC.